The clone carrying this T cell receptor beta chain was counted once. The study recruited people aged roughly 18 to 100 years across about 25 US areas. Exposed participants came across a COVID-19 case within 2 weeks before study entry. Assay used: immunoSEQ multiplex PCR; TCRdb lists only in-frame clones, some missing. Of around 400,000 clones detected, approximately 93% appear once; the ten largest clones hold about 0.78%. This sample is drawn from a study of blood T cell repertoires in COVID-19. The junction had 11 bases not matched to a gene; V was cut back by 5 bases and J by 6 bases. Germline loops: CDR1 WSHSY, CDR2 SAAADI. The CDR3 length is 16 residues.

The sequenced material came from PBMCs or T cells enriched from blood (not recorded which). The chain employs TRBV10-2 and TRBJ2-2; TRBD2 agrees at 8 bases. The clonotype was recovered from a woman aged 40 to 50 who had been exposed to COVID-19. CDR3 nucleotides: TGCGCCAGCAGTCTACTCGGACTAGCCGTAGCCGGGGAGCTGTTTTTT. This encodes CASSLLGLAVAGELFF.